This is a list of T cell receptor beta chains from one sample in a study of cytomegalovirus exposure and HLA in healthy donors. Repertoires were generated with immunoSEQ multiplex PCR, while TCRdb's copy carries only in-frame clones and drops some. The sample has 150,000 to 200,000 clones, and its top ten clones hold over 1%. Sequenced: PBMCs. All receptors derive from a woman in her sixties or seventies in good health and CMV-seronegative. Both conserved end residues are part of each CDR3. D genes are given only for firm matches.

j_call d_call v_call cdr3_aa cdr3_nt
TRBJ1-1 NA TRBV6-6 CASSFGTQNTEAFF TGTGCCAGCAGTTTCGGGACACAGAACACTGAAGCTTTCTTT
TRBJ1-2 NA TRBV9 CASSVGEGIGYGYTF TGTGCCAGCAGCGTAGGAGAGGGAATAGGCTATGGCTACACCTTC
TRBJ2-3 NA TRBV6-5 CASSWSSSTDTQYF TGTGCCAGCAGTTGGAGCTCTAGCACAGATACGCAGTATTTT
TRBJ1-5 NA TRBV7-9 CASSSGDGDQPQHF TGTGCCAGCAGCTCGGGGGATGGTGATCAGCCCCAGCATTTT
TRBJ1-3 NA TRBV27 CASSSFGQGNTIYF TGTGCCAGCAGTTCCTTTGGACAGGGAAACACCATATATTTT
TRBJ1-5 TRBD1 TRBV19 CASSMGAGQGYQPQHF TGTGCCAGTAGTATGGGAGCGGGACAGGGGTATCAGCCCCAGCATTTT
TRBJ1-5 NA TRBV27 CASSPTSGEGQPQHF TGTGCCAGCAGTCCAACGTCAGGGGAAGGTCAGCCCCAGCATTTT
TRBJ1-1 NA TRBV7-2 CASSLGRRTFMNTEAFF TGTGCCAGCAGCTTAGGCCGGCGGACTTTCATGAACACTGAAGCTTTCTTT
TRBJ2-5 TRBD1 TRBV18 CASSLTGIQETQYF TGTGCCAGCTCATTGACAGGGATCCAAGAGACCCAGTACTTC
TRBJ1-2 NA TRBV7-2 CASSPGQSYGYTF TGTGCCAGCAGCCCTGGACAGTCCTATGGCTACACCTTC
TRBJ2-1 NA TRBV18 CASSGQLDPFF TGTGCCAGCTCCGGACAGCTTGACCCGTTCTTC
TRBJ1-2 TRBD1 TRBV11-2 CASSSRLQGLTRGYTF TGTGCCAGCAGCTCGCGGCTACAGGGGCTGACGCGGGGCTACACCTTC
TRBJ2-5 TRBD2 TRBV27 CASSSTSGREETQYF TGTGCCAGCAGTTCGACTAGCGGGAGGGAAGAGACCCAGTACTTC
TRBJ2-2 NA TRBV5-1 CASSFGGADTGELFF TGCGCCAGCAGCTTTGGGGGGGCGGACACCGGGGAGCTGTTTTTT
TRBJ2-2 NA TRBV12-2 CASRLVGSGGRTNTGELFF TGTGCAAGTCGCTTAGTGGGTAGTGGCGGGAGAACGAACACCGGGGAGCTGTTTTTT
TRBJ1-5 NA TRBV4-3 CASSQGTGFNQPQHF TGCGCCAGCAGCCAAGGGACGGGATTCAATCAGCCCCAGCATTTT
TRBJ1-2 TRBD1 TRBV5-1 CASSFSFDRGHGYTF TGCGCCAGCAGCTTCTCCTTTGACAGGGGGCACGGCTACACCTTC
TRBJ1-1 NA TRBV7-9 CASSLGTFGAFF TGTGCCAGCAGCCTGGGGACATTCGGAGCTTTCTTT
TRBJ1-5 TRBD1 TRBV5-6 CASSSWGQWDSNQPQHF TGTGCCAGCAGCTCATGGGGACAGTGGGATAGCAATCAGCCCCAGCATTTT
TRBJ1-4 NA TRBV2 CASSEGRPTNEKLFF TGTGCCAGCAGTGAGGGCCGACCAACTAATGAAAAACTGTTTTTT
TRBJ2-7 NA TRBV7-8 CASSLEQASFYEQYF TGTGCCAGCAGCTTAGAGCAGGCTAGCTTCTACGAGCAGTACTTC
TRBJ2-1 TRBD2 TRBV9 CASSVPPKGGRLDSSYNEQFF TGTGCCAGCAGCGTGCCCCCAAAGGGCGGGAGGTTGGATAGCTCCTACAATGAGCAGTTCTTC
TRBJ2-7 NA TRBV5-1 CASSLGTAGVQYF TGCGCCAGCAGCTTGGGGACAGCAGGGGTGCAGTACTTC
TRBJ2-1 NA TRBV4-1 CASSPRGNSYNEQFF TGCGCCAGCAGCCCCCGGGGGAACTCCTACAATGAGCAGTTCTTC
TRBJ1-1 TRBD1 TRBV5-1 CASSHGTGGVEAFF TGCGCCAGCAGCCACGGGACAGGGGGCGTCGAAGCTTTCTTT
TRBJ2-6 NA TRBV6-5 CASSGQSANVLTF TGTGCCAGCAGTGGACAGTCAGCCAACGTCCTGACTTTC
TRBJ2-7 NA TRBV5-4 CASSPLRGGASYEQYF TGTGCCAGCAGCCCGTTACGTGGCGGGGCTAGCTACGAGCAGTACTTC
TRBJ2-7 NA TRBV5-6 CASSLYAGSYEQYF TGTGCCAGCAGCTTGTACGCGGGAAGCTACGAGCAGTACTTC
TRBJ2-2 TRBD1 TRBV5-1 CASRPGTGAGELFF TGCGCCAGCAGACCCGGGACAGGGGCCGGGGAGCTGTTTTTT
TRBJ1-5 NA TRBV27 CASASSNQPQHF TGTGCCAGTGCCAGTAGCAATCAGCCCCAGCATTTT
TRBJ2-7 TRBD2 TRBV27 CASSGGDYEQYF TGTGCCAGCAGTGGGGGGGACTACGAGCAGTACTTC
TRBJ1-4 TRBD1 TRBV9 CASSARGESEKLFF TGTGCCAGCAGCGCCAGGGGGGAAAGTGAAAAACTGTTTTTT
TRBJ1-5 NA TRBV19 CASSIEANQPQHF TGTGCCAGTAGTATTGAGGCCAATCAGCCCCAGCATTTT
TRBJ2-7 TRBD2 TRBV29-1 CSVGESGNYEQYF TGCAGCGTTGGCGAAAGCGGGAACTACGAGCAGTACTTC
TRBJ2-7 TRBD2 TRBV18 CASSRAGGPYEQYF TGTGCCAGCTCACGGGCGGGAGGGCCCTACGAGCAGTACTTC
TRBJ1-6 TRBD1 TRBV2 CASSEGDRPVAPPLHF TGTGCCAGCAGTGAAGGGGACAGACCGGTAGCCCCACCCCTCCACTTT
TRBJ2-7 NA TRBV15 CATSRVARIEQYF TGTGCCACCAGCAGAGTTGCCAGGATTGAGCAGTACTTC
TRBJ2-3 TRBD1 TRBV9 CASSAPRTGTSTDTQYF TGTGCCAGCAGCGCGCCGCGGACAGGGACTAGCACAGATACGCAGTATTTT
TRBJ2-5 TRBD2 TRBV7-8 CASSLTPSGTFKTQYF TGTGCCAGCAGCTTAACTCCTAGCGGCACTTTTAAGACCCAGTACTTC
TRBJ1-6 TRBD1 TRBV14 CASSLRTGTSSYNSPLHF TGTGCCAGCAGCCTGAGGACAGGGACGAGCTCCTATAATTCACCCCTCCACTTT
TRBJ1-6 NA TRBV2 CASSVQQGNSPLHF TGTGCCAGCAGTGTTCAGCAGGGAAATTCACCCCTCCACTTT
TRBJ1-1 TRBD1 TRBV4-3 CASSQVRLLRDRAMFRNTEAFF TGCGCCAGCAGCCAAGTTAGGCTCCTTCGGGACAGGGCAATGTTTCGGAACACTGAAGCTTTCTTT
TRBJ2-2 TRBD2 TRBV9 CASSVELAGVTGELFF TGTGCCAGCAGCGTAGAACTAGCGGGAGTGACCGGGGAGCTGTTTTTT
TRBJ1-2 TRBD1 TRBV9 CASSVAGQGEYGYTF TGTGCCAGCAGCGTAGCAGGACAGGGGGAATATGGCTACACCTTC
TRBJ1-6 NA TRBV19 CASSIGGFSSYNSPLHF TGTGCCAGTAGTATCGGCGGATTCAGCTCCTATAATTCACCCCTCCACTTT
TRBJ2-6 TRBD2 TRBV4-2 CASSQETSGSGANVLTF TGTGCCAGCAGCCAAGAGACTAGCGGGTCTGGGGCCAACGTCCTGACTTTC
TRBJ1-2 NA TRBV7-3 CASSASAGQVGGYTF TGTGCCAGCAGCGCCTCCGCAGGGCAGGTCGGGGGCTACACCTTC
TRBJ2-1 TRBD2 TRBV11-2 CASSPFPGLEYNEQFF TGTGCCAGCAGCCCCTTCCCAGGACTAGAGTACAATGAGCAGTTCTTC
TRBJ2-5 TRBD2 TRBV10-3 CAIRPSKGPGLAQETQYF TGTGCCATCAGACCATCAAAGGGTCCCGGACTAGCTCAAGAGACCCAGTACTTC
TRBJ2-1 NA TRBV5-1 CASSPEVGTYNEQFF TGCGCCAGCAGCCCGGAGGTCGGAACCTACAATGAGCAGTTCTTC
TRBJ1-1 NA TRBV5-4 CASSRNQVQGTEAFF TGTGCCAGCAGCCGGAATCAGGTCCAGGGGACTGAAGCTTTCTTT